This T cell receptor (beta chain) appears in the sequencing data of a study of blood T cells in healthy people across ages. Findings and caveats of the study: Older individuals had lower TCR beta diversity per million T cells (the decline was roughly linear). CMV status of donors was not determined, possibly confounding expanded clonotype changes. More naive CD4+ cells and higher diversity marked long-lived donors relative to aged donors.

The CDR3 extends over 14 amino acids. From germline, CDR1 is MNHNS and CDR2 SASEGT. Trimming left V 7 bases short and J 1 base short, with 13 bases between. This clonotype was seen a few times. The antigen is not known. The second PCR ran roughly 6 to 11 cycles with a sample-barcoded 5' primer and J-beta primers. With 12 random nucleotides, a template-switch adaptor tagged each individual cDNA molecule. One entry per CDR3 protein, called by TCRdb with MiXCR from the 5' RACE reads. This table has approximately 1.5 million distinct CDR3 sequences, around 35% appearing once. Specimen: blood. This TCR derives from a woman aged 30 to 39 in good health. This chain uses TRBV6-1 with TRBJ2-5; D tentatively reads TRBD1 or TRBD2 (5 bases each). The CDR3 sequence: CASTFTGGQETQYF. The CDR3 region has the DNA TGTGCCAGCACTTTTACAGGAGGCCAAGAGACCCAGTACTTC.